The 28 T cell receptor beta chains presented below share a single source sample, sequenced in a study of radiation and T cells in renal cell carcinoma. The time point was: blood 4 weeks post-SBRT, at nephrectomy. The treatment here: 15 Gy SBRT to primary tumor, nephrectomy 4 weeks later. Measured with immunoSEQ multiplex PCR; TCRdb has only the in-frame clones, and not every one. The sample contains more than 120,000 clones, around nine tenths of which appear only once. The input for sequencing was blood, taken from a patient whose treatment included radiotherapy and nephrectomy. All receptors derive from a woman in her 50s with renal cell carcinoma.

CDR3 sequence (DNA): TGTGCCAGCAGTAGAGGACTAGCGGGAGTCCGCGGAGAGCAGTACTTC. The encoded protein is CASSRGLAGVRGEQYF. The rearrangement joins TRBV6-6 to TRBJ2-7, with 13 positions matching TRBD2. V shed 5 bases and J 7 bases; nucleotides not matched to a gene: 11. The CDR3 loop spans 16 amino acids. Germline loops: CDR1 MNHNY, CDR2 SVGAGI (reference sequence).

The chain recombines TRBV25-1 with TRBJ1-6; 8 nucleotides agree with TRBD1. From germline, CDR1 is MGHDK and CDR2 SYGVNS. The V gene end was trimmed by 1 base and the J gene end by 14 bases; junction bases not matched to a gene: 10. This CDR3 contains 15 residues. CDR3 bases: TGTGCCAGCAGTGAATTAGGACAGGGTGATAGAGCCCTCCACTTT. Encoded protein: CASSELGQGDRALHF.

The CDR3 coding sequence is TGTGCCAGGCCGTGGGGACAGAGCAACACCGGGGAGCTGTTTTTT. Protein product: CARPWGQSNTGELFF. V gene TRBV2 combines with J gene TRBJ2-2; 7 bases map to TRBD1. With V trimmed by 9 bases and J by 2 bases, 9 bases remained unmatched. Germline assignment: CDR1 SNHLY and CDR2 FYNNEI. The CDR3 totals 15 residues.

This clone came up a few times. CDR3 sequence reads: CASSPVGTGFGKLFF. As DNA, the CDR3 is TGTGCCAGCAGCCCCGTCGGGACAGGGTTTGGGAAACTGTTTTTT. This chain links TRBV7-2 with TRBJ1-4; TRBD1 matches at 9 bases. J was trimmed by 11 bases and V by 5 bases; bases with no gene match: 12. The germline V gene encodes CDR1 SGHTA and CDR2 FQGNSA. The CDR3 is 15 amino acids. Full variable domain (outside the CDR3, taken from reference TRBV7-2 and TRBJ1-4): GAGVSQSPSNKVTEKGKDVELRCDPISGHTALYWYRQSLGQGLEFLIYFQGNSAPDKSGLPSDRFSAERTGGSVSTLTIQRTQQEDSAVYLCASSPVGTGFGKLFFGSGTQLSVL.

The rearrangement links TRBV7-2 to TRBJ2-1; unclear D gene. The ends were cut back, 5 bases at V and 9 bases at J, with 14 bases in the middle. CDR1 and CDR2 (germline): SGHTA, FQGNSA. This CDR3 has 13 residues. The CDR3 DNA sequence: TGTGCCAGCAGCCTTAGTCCCCCGGGTGAGCAGTTCTTC. Protein sequence: CASSLSPPGEQFF. The whole variable domain, filled in from reference TRBV7-2 and TRBJ2-1, reads GAGVSQSPSNKVTEKGKDVELRCDPISGHTALYWYRQSLGQGLEFLIYFQGNSAPDKSGLPSDRFSAERTGGSVSTLTIQRTQQEDSAVYLCASSLSPPGEQFFGPGTRLTVL.

This rearrangement joins TRBV5-6 to TRBJ1-5; D is ambiguous. V was clipped by 4 bases and J by 5 bases, with 16 bases between them. The CDR3 length is 15 residues. The germline gives CDR1 SGHDT, CDR2 YYEEEE. The CDR3 nucleotides read TGTGCCAGCAGCGGCCTCAGTTTACCCGATCAGCCCCAGCATTTT. It encodes CASSGLSLPDQPQHF.

The chain carries TRBV6-1 and TRBJ2-1; TRBD2 agrees at 13 bases. Per germline, CDR1 MNHNS and CDR2 SASEGT. CDR3 length: 15 residues. Losses at the gene ends were 3 bases for V and 8 bases for J; bases not matched to a gene: 4. This CDR3 is CASSDGTSGVYEQFF. CDR3 sequence (DNA): TGTGCCAGCAGTGATGGGACTAGCGGGGTCTATGAGCAGTTCTTC.

The rearrangement links TRBV6-5 to TRBJ2-1; 8 bases line up with TRBD2. The junction had 8 bases not matched to a gene; V was cut back by 0 bases and J by 7 bases. Germline V lookup: CDR1 MNHEY, CDR2 SVGAGI. The CDR3 consists of 16 residues. CDR3 DNA sequence: TGTGCCAGCAGTTACTCGGCGGGAGGTTCCAATAATGAGCAGTTCTTC. Translating it yields CASSYSAGGSNNEQFF.

J is TRBJ2-2 and V is TRBV7-3, with 8 bases lining up with TRBD1. Germline V gene sequence: CDR1 SGHTA, CDR2 FQGTGA. The CDR3 spans 18 residues. The ends lost 4 bases at V and 0 bases at J; junction bases unmatched: 10. The CDR3 nucleotides are TGTGCCAGCAGCTCCGGACAGGGCCTACCCGCGAACACCGGGGAGCTGTTTTTT. It codes for CASSSGQGLPANTGELFF.

CDR3: CASSDYTEAFF. In nucleotides, the CDR3 is TGTGCCAGCAGTGACTACACTGAAGCTTTCTTT. The chain has TRBV2 and TRBJ1-1; D unresolved. The CDR3 has 11 residues. V was clipped by 3 bases and J by 3 bases, with 2 bases between them. The germline V gene encodes CDR1 SNHLY and CDR2 FYNNEI.

The chain uses TRBV28 and TRBJ1-5; 7 bases are a match to TRBD1. This CDR3 region has 14 residues. The germline gives CDR1 MDHEN, CDR2 SYDVKM. V was clipped by 6 bases and J by 3 bases; unmatched bases: 5. DNA for the CDR3: TGTGCCAGCAGCACGGGACAGCCCAATCAGCCCCAGCATTTT. It yields the protein CASSTGQPNQPQHF. The variable domain in full, completed from reference TRBV28 and TRBJ1-5, reads DVKVTQSSRYLVKRTGEKVFLECVQDMDHENMFWYRQDPGLGLRLIYFSYDVKMKEKGDIPEGYSVSREKKERFSLILESASTNQTSMYLCASSTGQPNQPQHFGDGTRLSIL.

This clone has just a few counts. The V call is TRBV7-2, the J call TRBJ1-1; a possible D gene is TRBD1 (6 bases). Trimming stripped 4 bases from V and 10 bases from J, with 13 bases between. The CDR3 runs to 12 residues. Looked up from germline, CDR1 is SGHTA and CDR2 is FQGNSA. In nucleotides, the CDR3 is TGTGCCAGCAGCTCTCGGACAGAAGGAGCTTTCTTT. Translation gives CASSSRTEGAFF. The whole variable domain, filled in from reference TRBV7-2 and TRBJ1-1, reads GAGVSQSPSNKVTEKGKDVELRCDPISGHTALYWYRQSLGQGLEFLIYFQGNSAPDKSGLPSDRFSAERTGGSVSTLTIQRTQQEDSAVYLCASSSRTEGAFFGQGTRLTVV.

The chain uses TRBV19 and TRBJ1-3, with TRBD1 identical over 7 bases. With V trimmed by 6 bases and J by 7 bases, 6 bases remained unmatched. The CDR3 sequence is 13 residues long. Germline V CDR1 and CDR2: LNHDA, SQIVND (reference sequence). The chain's CDR3 is CASRSDRWNTIYF. For the CDR3, the DNA is TGTGCCAGTAGATCGGACAGGTGGAACACCATATATTTT.

The V gene is TRBV5-1, the J gene TRBJ2-2; D is undetermined. The CDR3 consists of 13 residues. The germline gives CDR1 SGHRS, CDR2 YFSETQ. Trimming took off 3 bases at V and 4 bases at J, with 7 bases between the two ends. In DNA form, the CDR3 reads TGCGCCAGCAGCTCCGATGGCACCGGGGAGCTGTTTTTT. Translation: CASSSDGTGELFF.

V usage is TRBV23-1 and J usage is TRBJ2-7; 7 nucleotides line up with TRBD2. TRBV23-1 is known as an ORF, though its function is uncertain. V lost 4 bases, J lost 1 base, and 4 bases stayed unmatched. The CDR3 loop spans 14 amino acids. This chain's CDR3 is CASSRSGTSYEQYF. As DNA, the CDR3 is TGCGCCAGCAGTCGAAGCGGGACTTCCTACGAGCAGTACTTC.

The genes are TRBV28 and TRBJ1-6; D may be TRBD1 (5 bases). Looked up from germline, CDR1 is MDHEN and CDR2 is SYDVKM. CDR3 length: 15 amino acids. V was pared by 3 bases and J by 9 bases, with 15 bases between. CDR3 in DNA: TGTGCCAGCAGTTTCATGGCAGGGTTGGGTTCACCCCTCCACTTT. This sequence encodes CASSFMAGLGSPLHF. Full variable domain (remainder filled in from reference TRBV28 and TRBJ1-6): DVKVTQSSRYLVKRTGEKVFLECVQDMDHENMFWYRQDPGLGLRLIYFSYDVKMKEKGDIPEGYSVSREKKERFSLILESASTNQTSMYLCASSFMAGLGSPLHFGNGTRLTVT.

This chain connects TRBV5-1 to TRBJ2-7, with TRBD1 matching over 9 bases. This CDR3 spans 15 amino acids. Per germline, CDR1 SGHRS and CDR2 YFSETQ. Unmatched junction bases numbered 9, after V lost 3 bases and J lost 5 bases. Here the CDR3 reads CASSSLGQGQDEQYF. CDR3 DNA: TGCGCCAGCAGCTCACTGGGACAGGGACAGGACGAGCAGTACTTC.

This chain joins TRBV6-6 and TRBJ2-7; D gene uncertain. Germline V CDR1 and CDR2: MNHNY, SVGAGI (reference sequence). Trimming cost V 6 bases and J 4 bases, with 10 bases left between them. This CDR3 region has 12 residues. The CDR3 coding sequence is TGTGCCAGCAGCAATGCTAGGTACGAGCAGTACTTC. This translates into CASSNARYEQYF.

This clone was observed once. The rearrangement links TRBV5-1 to TRBJ2-1, with D uncertain. Deletions cut 0 bases from V and 10 bases from J, with 11 bases between. Per germline, CDR1 SGHRS and CDR2 YFSETQ. This CDR3 is 13 amino acids long. The CDR3 reads CASSLVANGEQFF. The CDR3 DNA reads as TGCGCCAGCAGCTTGGTCGCAAACGGGGAGCAGTTCTTC.

The J gene is TRBJ1-6, the V gene TRBV6-1; D remains unclear. Trimming removed 6 bases at V and 7 bases at J, with 7 bases between. Germline lookup yields CDR1 MNHNS and CDR2 SASEGT. The CDR3 sequence is 12 residues long. The DNA of the CDR3 is TGTGCCAGCAGGGTTCAGAATTCACCCCTCCACTTT. This encodes CASRVQNSPLHF.

The chain recombines TRBV9 with TRBJ2-3, with 7 positions matching TRBD1. The CDR3 runs to 14 residues. Looked up from germline, CDR1 is SGDLS and CDR2 is YYNGEE. V dropped 4 bases and J dropped 2; count of bases not matched to a gene: 4. This chain's CDR3 is CASSPGQITDTQYF. The CDR3 DNA is TGTGCCAGCAGCCCGGGACAGATCACAGATACGCAGTATTTT.

The V call is TRBV2, the J call TRBJ1-1, with D unresolved. CDR3 length: 12 residues. The V gene lost 5 bases and the J gene lost 2 bases, with 6 bases spanning the gap. Germline V gives CDR1 SNHLY, CDR2 FYNNEI. This CDR3 reads CASSTQNTEAFF. The DNA of the CDR3 is TGTGCCAGCAGTACACAAAACACTGAAGCTTTCTTT.

The genes are TRBV5-1 and TRBJ2-5; D uncertain. Trimming took off 2 bases at V and 0 bases at J, with 8 bases between the two ends. This CDR3 contains 14 residues. Looked up from germline, CDR1 is SGHRS and CDR2 is YFSETQ. CDR3 loop: CASSLLQDQETQYF. In DNA, the CDR3 is TGCGCCAGCAGCTTACTTCAGGACCAAGAGACCCAGTACTTC.

This chain connects TRBV27 to TRBJ1-1; D is ambiguous. Trimming removed 3 bases from V and 0 bases from J, with 14 bases in between. Germline V gene data show CDR1 as MNHEY and CDR2 as SMNVEV (reference sequence). The CDR3 covers 16 residues. The CDR3 coding sequence is TGTGCCAGCAGTTTGGCGGGTGCCAGACTGAACACTGAAGCTTTCTTT. Encoded protein: CASSLAGARLNTEAFF.

This chain joins TRBV29-1 and TRBJ2-3, with 9 bases aligning to TRBD1. Germline V gene sequence: CDR1 SQVTM, CDR2 ANQGSEA. This CDR3 is 15 amino acids long. V shed 2 bases, J shed 5 bases, and the junction held 8 bases outside the gene matches. The CDR3 DNA reads as TGCAGCGTTGAATTAACGGGACAGGGAGGAGATACGCAGTATTTT. Its translation: CSVELTGQGGDTQYF.

The chain carries TRBV11-2 and TRBJ2-1, with 10 bases that match TRBD2. This CDR3 has 16 residues. Per germline, CDR1 SGHAT and CDR2 FQNNGV. Germline trimming cut 0 bases from V and 5 bases from J; bases unmatched to any gene: 4. CDR3 sequence: CASSLDTLAGDNEQFF. CDR3 nucleotides: TGTGCCAGCAGCTTAGATACCCTAGCGGGAGACAATGAGCAGTTCTTC. The full variable domain, completed using reference TRBV11-2 and TRBJ2-1, is EAGVAQSPRYKIIEKRQSVAFWCNPISGHATLYWYQQILGQGPKLLIQFQNNGVVDDSQLPKDRFSAERLKGVDSTLKIQPAKLEDSAVYLCASSLDTLAGDNEQFFGPGTRLTVL.

The chain joins TRBV28 to TRBJ1-2; D possibly corresponds to TRBD1 (6 bases). The ends were cut back, 11 bases at V and 8 bases at J, with 18 bases in the middle. Looked up from germline, CDR1 is MDHEN and CDR2 is SYDVKM. The CDR3 is 12 residues long. The CDR3 is CAGGTRSGGYTF. As DNA, the CDR3 is TGTGCCGGCGGGACACGCTCCGGGGGCTACACCTTC.

This clone was detected a few times. The chain couples TRBV14 to TRBJ2-3; D unclear. The CDR3 is made up of 13 amino acids. The germline V and J ends were trimmed by 0 bases and 8 bases, with 9 bases remaining between them. The germline V gene has CDR1 SGHDN and CDR2 FVKESK. The CDR3 DNA reads TGTGCCAGCAGCCAAGACGGGCTTGGTACGCAGTATTTT. Residues: CASSQDGLGTQYF.